This TCR beta chain is from a study of blood T cell repertoires in COVID-19. Germline CDR1 and CDR2: MDHEN and SYDVKM. CDR3 size: 16 residues. The V and J ends lost 3 bases and 1 base, in that order; junction bases with no gene match: 2. Study processing details: Amplification of reference gene primers was used by the study to estimate nucleated cell counts. Here immunoSEQ multiplex PCR was the method, and the copy in TCRdb shows in-frame clones only, minus some. The DNA gave D and trimming, while V, J and clone size come from that table. Counted here are about 120,000 clones, around 88% occurring once; the ten biggest clones make up roughly 0.94%.

This TCR was sampled from a woman aged 45-65 years with active or convalescent COVID-19. The chain employs TRBV28 and TRBJ2-1; TRBD1 aligns across 11 bases. Sequenced: peripheral blood. CDR3 nucleotide sequence: TGTGCCAGCAGTTTCGGACAGGGGGCATCCTACAATGAGCAGTTCTTC. Translating it yields CASSFGQGASYNEQFF.